This is a list of T cell receptor beta chains from one sample in a study of response to subunit inactivated influenza vaccine. Via MiXCR, TCRdb re-called the RT-PCR reads, giving one row per CDR3 protein. The table shows about 570,000 distinct CDR3 sequences, with approximately 10% occurring only once. The source material was PBMCs from blood, sampled on the day of vaccination. These receptors originate from a man aged 45 to 65 who received an inactivated influenza vaccine. The CDR3 runs from the conserved cysteine through the conserved F or W. A D gene is named only where the DNA matches it firmly. Not all rows give a size; the values are once, few, many and, for expanded clones, a class.

j_call | d_call | v_call | clone_size | cdr3_aa | cdr3_nt
TRBJ2-1 | - | TRBV7-9 | many | CASSHSRRSSYNEQFF | TGTGCCAGCAGCCATTCAAGGAGGAGCTCCTACAATGAGCAGTTCTTC
TRBJ2-7 | TRBD1 | TRBV5-1 | once | CASSDLQGYEQYF | TGCGCCAGCAGCGATCTACAGGGGTACGAGCAGTACTTC
TRBJ2-1 | TRBD1 | TRBV7-2 | - | CASSTLTGGFRYEQFF | TGTGCCAGCAGCACCCTGACAGGGGGATTCAGGTATGAGCAGTTCTTC
TRBJ1-2 | - | TRBV28 | few | CASSAHRADYGYTF | TGTGCCAGCAGTGCTCACAGGGCGGACTATGGCTACACCTTC
TRBJ2-1 | - | TRBV2 | - | CASIRNNEQFF | TGTGCCAGCATCCGAAACAATGAGCAGTTCTTC
TRBJ2-4 | TRBD1 | TRBV6-2/TRBV6-3 | few | CASSYRGQGAVETKNIQYF | TGTGCCAGCAGTTACCGAGGACAGGGGGCGGTGGAGACCAAAAACATTCAGTACTTC
TRBJ2-1 | - | TRBV6-5 | few | CASSYSFSVGEQFF | TGTGCCAGCAGTTACTCCTTTTCCGTTGGTGAGCAGTTCTTC
TRBJ2-5 | - | TRBV30 | few | CAWSVGTLETQYF | TGTGCCTGGAGTGTCGGGACTTTAGAGACCCAGTACTTC
TRBJ1-2 | - | TRBV3-1 | - | CASSPRRGSVGYTF | TGTGCCAGCAGCCCCAGACGGGGTTCGGTTGGCTACACCTTC
TRBJ2-2 | - | TRBV4-3 | few | CASRDGAGTGELFF | TGCGCCAGCCGAGACGGAGCGGGCACCGGGGAGCTGTTTTTT
TRBJ2-7 | - | TRBV7-9 | few | CASSPPTGPPLEQYF | TGTGCCAGCAGCCCTCCAACGGGCCCGCCCCTCGAGCAGTACTTC
TRBJ2-1 | TRBD2 | TRBV20-1 | - | CSAAPLGSGRSNEQFF | TGCAGTGCTGCCCCTCTAGGAAGCGGGAGAAGTAATGAGCAGTTCTTC
TRBJ2-1 | TRBD2 | TRBV20-1 | - | CSAVSASGRALSSYNEQFF | TGCAGTGCTGTATCGGCTAGCGGGAGGGCCTTGAGCTCCTACAATGAGCAGTTCTTC
TRBJ2-2 | - | TRBV27 | - | CASSLSVRKQNTGELFF | TGTGCCAGCAGTTTATCCGTCCGGAAGCAGAACACCGGGGAGCTGTTTTTT
TRBJ1-3 | - | TRBV7-2 | few | CASSLGGSTVSGNTIYF | TGTGCCAGCAGCTTAGGGGGGAGTACGGTTTCTGGAAACACCATATATTTT
TRBJ2-2 | TRBD2 | TRBV20-1 | few | CSARDLLAGNTGELFF | TGCAGTGCTAGAGATTTACTAGCGGGGAACACCGGGGAGCTGTTTTTT
TRBJ2-7 | - | TRBV4-1 | - | CASSPWPQTYEQYF | TGCGCCAGCAGCCCTTGGCCACAGACCTACGAGCAGTACTTC
TRBJ1-1 | - | TRBV7-9 | - | CASSSGQHLNTEAFF | TGTGCCAGCAGCTCCGGACAGCACTTGAACACTGAAGCTTTCTTT
TRBJ2-1 | - | TRBV7-8 | few | CASSLGVFNEQFF | TGTGCCAGCAGCTTGGGGGTATTCAATGAGCAGTTCTTC
TRBJ2-2 | - | TRBV3-1 | - | CASSPLTGAGELFF | TGTGCCAGCAGCCCCCTAACTGGGGCCGGGGAGCTGTTTTTT
TRBJ1-2 | - | TRBV28 | many | CASTSGSLRYTF | TGTGCCAGCACCTCTGGGTCTCTACGCTACACCTTC
TRBJ2-3 | - | TRBV18 | few | CASSPPSLRGDTQYF | TGTGCCAGCTCACCACCCTCGCTTCGAGGTGATACGCAGTATTTT
TRBJ1-2 | - | TRBV7-2 | - | CASSLDAGGGYGYTF | TGTGCCAGCAGCTTAGACGCTGGCGGGGGCTATGGCTACACCTTC
TRBJ2-1 | - | TRBV7-3 | - | CASSVDSQGYNEQFF | TGTGCCAGCAGCGTAGACTCACAGGGATACAATGAGCAGTTCTTC
TRBJ1-1 | - | TRBV6-5 | few | CASSYPGRANSEAFF | TGTGCCAGCAGTTACCCGGGCAGGGCAAACTCTGAAGCTTTCTTT
TRBJ2-7 | TRBD1 | TRBV5-1 | - | CASSGQGNEQYF | TGCGCCAGCAGCGGACAGGGGAACGAGCAGTACTTC
TRBJ2-1 | TRBD2 | TRBV10-3 | many | CAISDLTSGSYNEQFF | TGTGCCATCAGTGATCTAACTAGCGGGTCCTACAATGAGCAGTTCTTC
TRBJ2-1 | - | TRBV10-1 | few | CASSLVVRDAYNEQFF | TGCGCCAGCAGCCTCGTGGTCAGGGACGCCTACAATGAGCAGTTCTTC
TRBJ2-1 | - | TRBV6-5 | - | CASSYGQVVGNEQFF | TGTGCCAGCAGTTACGGTCAGGTGGTAGGCAATGAGCAGTTCTTC
TRBJ2-2 | TRBD1 | TRBV16 | - | CASSRHRGPSVTGKLFF | TGTGCCAGCAGCCGCCACAGGGGGCCAAGCGTTACCGGGAAGCTGTTTTTT
TRBJ2-1 | TRBD2 | TRBV14 | few | CASSPGTSANNEQFF | TGTGCCAGCAGCCCGGGGACTAGCGCCAACAATGAGCAGTTCTTC
TRBJ2-7 | - | TRBV7-8 | - | CASSLGTYLKVQYF | TGTGCCAGCAGCTTAGGGACTTACCTTAAGGTGCAGTACTTC